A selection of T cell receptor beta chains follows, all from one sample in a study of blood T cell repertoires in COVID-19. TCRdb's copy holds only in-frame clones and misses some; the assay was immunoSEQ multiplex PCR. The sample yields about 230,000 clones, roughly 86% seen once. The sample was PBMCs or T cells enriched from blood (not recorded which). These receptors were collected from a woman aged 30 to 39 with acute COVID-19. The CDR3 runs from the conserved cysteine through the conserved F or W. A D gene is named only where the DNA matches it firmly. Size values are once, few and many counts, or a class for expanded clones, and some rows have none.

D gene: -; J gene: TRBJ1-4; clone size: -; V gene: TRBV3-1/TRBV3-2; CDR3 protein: CASSPSSATNEKLFF; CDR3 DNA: TGTGCCAGCAGCCCAAGCTCCGCAACTAATGAAAAACTGTTTTTT
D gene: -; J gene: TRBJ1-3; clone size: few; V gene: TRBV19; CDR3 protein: CASSARDKLRSGNTIYF; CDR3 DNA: TGTGCCAGTAGCGCCCGGGACAAACTGCGCTCTGGAAACACCATATATTTT
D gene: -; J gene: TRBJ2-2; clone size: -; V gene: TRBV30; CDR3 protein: CAWSVILSTGELFF; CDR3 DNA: TGTGCCTGGAGTGTAATTTTGAGCACCGGGGAGCTGTTTTTT
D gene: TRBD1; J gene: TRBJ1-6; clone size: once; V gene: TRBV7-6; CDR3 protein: CASSLGTGSYNSPLHF; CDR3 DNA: TGTGCCAGCAGCTTAGGGACAGGCTCCTATAATTCACCCCTCCACTTT
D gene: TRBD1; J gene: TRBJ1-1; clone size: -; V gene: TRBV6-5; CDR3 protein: CASSYRQGAHTEAFF; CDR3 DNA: TGTGCCAGCAGTTATAGACAGGGGGCTCACACTGAAGCTTTCTTT
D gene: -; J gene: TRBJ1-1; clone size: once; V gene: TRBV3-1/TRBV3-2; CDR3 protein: CASSQVRLLNTEAFF; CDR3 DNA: TGTGCCAGCAGCCAAGTGAGGCTCCTGAACACTGAAGCTTTCTTT
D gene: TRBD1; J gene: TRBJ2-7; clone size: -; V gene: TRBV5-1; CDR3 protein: CASSLGAGGDEQYF; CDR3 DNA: TGCGCCAGCAGCTTGGGGGCAGGGGGAGACGAGCAGTACTTC
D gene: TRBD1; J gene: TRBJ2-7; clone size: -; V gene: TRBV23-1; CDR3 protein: CARGTDAYEQYF; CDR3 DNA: TGCGCCAGAGGGACAGACGCCTACGAGCAGTACTTC
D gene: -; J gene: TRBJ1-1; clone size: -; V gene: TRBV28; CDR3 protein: CASSLSGAEAFF; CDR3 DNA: TGTGCCAGCAGCTTAAGCGGCGCTGAAGCTTTCTTT
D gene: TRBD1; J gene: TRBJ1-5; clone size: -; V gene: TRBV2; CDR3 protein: CASSDDRGSNQPQHF; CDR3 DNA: TGTGCCAGCAGTGATGACAGGGGGAGCAATCAGCCCCAGCATTTT
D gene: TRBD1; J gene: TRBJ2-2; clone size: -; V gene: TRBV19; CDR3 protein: CASTTRTGGRKLFF; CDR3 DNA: TGTGCCAGTACCACCCGGACAGGGGGGAGGAAACTGTTTTTT
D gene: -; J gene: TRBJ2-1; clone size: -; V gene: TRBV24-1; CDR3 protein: CATSDSQGSANNEQFF; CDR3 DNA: TGTGCCACCAGTGATTCCCAGGGGTCAGCAAACAATGAGCAGTTCTTC
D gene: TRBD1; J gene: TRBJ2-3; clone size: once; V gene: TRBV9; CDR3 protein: CASSVEDRGVDTQYF; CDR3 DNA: TGTGCCAGCAGCGTAGAGGACAGGGGCGTAGATACGCAGTATTTT
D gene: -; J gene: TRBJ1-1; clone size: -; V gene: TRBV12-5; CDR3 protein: CASGPYEAFF; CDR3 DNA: TGTGCTAGTGGTCCCTATGAAGCTTTCTTT
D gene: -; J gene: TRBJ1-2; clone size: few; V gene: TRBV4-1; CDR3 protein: CASSQEGLRTFASNGYTF; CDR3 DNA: TGCGCCAGCAGCCAAGAAGGACTGAGAACCTTTGCCTCCAATGGCTACACCTTC
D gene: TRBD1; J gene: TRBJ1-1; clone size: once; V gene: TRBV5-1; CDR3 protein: CASNLQGAETEAFF; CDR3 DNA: TGCGCCAGCAACTTACAGGGGGCAGAAACTGAAGCTTTCTTT